Shown below are 18 T cell receptor beta chains from a single sample sequenced in a study of T cell changes during pregnancy in multiple sclerosis. Clones were sequenced by immunoSEQ multiplex PCR, and TCRdb holds only the in-frame ones, with some missing. Here the sample spans over 25,000 clones, roughly nine tenths being singletons. Sequenced material: CD8+ T cells from peripheral blood mononuclear cells, taken in the second trimester of pregnancy. These receptor sequences come from a female donor with multiple sclerosis, enrolled in a pregnancy study.

This chain connects TRBV27 to TRBJ2-3; 8 positions match TRBD2. This CDR3 has 15 residues. Looked up from germline, CDR1 is MNHEY and CDR2 is SMNVEV (reference sequence). Trimming at V came to 5 bases and at J to 4 bases, leaving 8 bases not matched to a gene. Written as DNA, the CDR3 is TGTGCCAGCAGTCCGAAGCGGGAGTCCCCAGATACGCAGTATTTT. Translated, it gives CASSPKRESPDTQYF.

The chain combines TRBV28 with TRBJ2-7; 11 bases match TRBD2. Trimming at V came to 2 bases and at J to 6 bases, leaving 9 bases not matched to a gene. The CDR3 runs 16 residues. Germline CDR1 and CDR2: MDHEN and SYDVKM. The CDR3 reads CASSLVTSGSYSEQYF. The CDR3 bases are TGTGCCAGCAGTTTAGTTACTAGCGGGAGTTATAGCGAGCAGTACTTC.

The chain is built from TRBV28 and TRBJ1-2; 10 bases map to TRBD1. V was clipped by 8 bases and J by 3 bases; unmatched bases: 0. The CDR3 is 12 amino acids. Germline-derived CDR1 and CDR2 are MDHEN and SYDVKM. CDR3 DNA: TGTGCCAGCGGACAGGGGGACTATGGCTACACCTTC. This translates into CASGQGDYGYTF.

DNA for the CDR3: TGTGCCATCAGTGAGTCCCGGACAGGTTCTAACTATGGCTACACCTTC. This translates into CAISESRTGSNYGYTF. The chain couples TRBV10-3 to TRBJ1-2; 7 nucleotides align to TRBD1. The CDR3 spans 16 residues. The junction had 4 bases not matched to a gene; V was cut back by 0 bases and J by 0 bases. Germline CDR1 reads ENHRY; CDR2 reads SYGVKD.

The chain recombines TRBV13 with TRBJ2-6; 7 positions agree with TRBD1. The ends lost 0 bases at V and 2 bases at J; junction bases unmatched: 7. Germline-derived CDR1 and CDR2 are PRHDT and FYEKMQ (reference sequence). The CDR3 is made up of 18 amino acids. CDR3 sequence (DNA): TGTGCCAGCAGCTTAGGGGAGGTAGGGGGCCCTGGGGCCAACGTCCTGACTTTC. Translated, it gives CASSLGEVGGPGANVLTF.

Here the CDR3 reads CASSPGLVSPDTQYF. The CDR3 coding sequence is TGTGCCAGCAGCCCGGGACTAGTTTCCCCAGATACGCAGTATTTT. This chain uses TRBV7-8 with TRBJ2-3, with 8 bases matching TRBD2. The CDR3 has 15 residues. The J segment lost 4 bases and the V segment lost 5 bases, leaving 8 bases of the junction unmatched. Germline V gene data show CDR1 as SGHVS and CDR2 as FQNEAQ.

The chain is built from TRBV7-9 and TRBJ2-3; 9 positions match TRBD1. V lost 5 bases, J lost 3 bases, and 6 bases stayed unmatched. The germline CDR1 and CDR2 sequences are SEHNR and FQNEAQ (reference sequence). CDR3 length: 15 residues. The CDR3 loop reads CASSKQGAETDTQYF. DNA for the CDR3: TGTGCCAGCAGCAAACAGGGGGCGGAAACAGATACGCAGTATTTT. Complete variable domain (other parts from reference TRBV7-9 and TRBJ2-3): DTGVSQNPRHKITKRGQNVTFRCDPISEHNRLYWYRQTLGQGPEFLTYFQNEAQLEKSRLLSDRFSAERPKGSFSTLEIQRTEQGDSAMYLCASSKQGAETDTQYFGPGTRLTVL.

CDR3 sequence: CASSIQGRDGYTF. The DNA of the CDR3 is TGTGCCAGTAGTATCCAGGGTAGAGATGGCTACACCTTC. The genes are TRBV19 and TRBJ1-2, with TRBD1 as a possible D gene (5 bases). Germline V CDR1 and CDR2: LNHDA, SQIVND (reference sequence). Trimming stripped 3 bases from V and 6 bases from J, with 11 bases between. This CDR3 has 13 residues.

The V call is TRBV2, the J call TRBJ2-1; 11 bases are shared with TRBD2. The germline V gene has CDR1 SNHLY and CDR2 FYNNEI. This CDR3 comprises 16 residues. V was clipped by 2 bases and J by 2 bases; unmatched bases: 2. CDR3 DNA sequence: TGTGCCAGCAGTGAATTAGCGGGAGGGCCCTACAATGAGCAGTTCTTC. It yields the protein CASSELAGGPYNEQFF.

Only a few counts were recorded for this clone. The chain employs TRBV28 and TRBJ2-3; perhaps TRBD1 as D (6 bases). The CDR3 contains 16 residues. V was cut by 5 bases and J by 0 bases, with 15 bases left in between. The V gene's germline CDR1 is MDHEN and CDR2 SYDVKM. The CDR3 here is CASSAQGLGSTDTQYF. CDR3 DNA sequence: TGTGCCAGCAGTGCACAGGGCTTGGGGAGCACAGATACGCAGTATTTT.

The CDR3 is CASSQWGARGSNEQYF. The CDR3 nucleotides are TGTGCCAGCAGCCAGTGGGGGGCGCGGGGGTCTAACGAGCAGTACTTC. The V gene is TRBV7-9, the J gene TRBJ2-7, with TRBD2 as a possible D gene (7 bases). This CDR3 is 16 amino acids long. Deletions cut 5 bases from V and 5 bases from J, with 22 bases between. The germline V gene encodes CDR1 SEHNR and CDR2 FQNEAQ (reference sequence). The variable domain in full, completed from reference TRBV7-9 and TRBJ2-7, reads DTGVSQNPRHKITKRGQNVTFRCDPISEHNRLYWYRQTLGQGPEFLTYFQNEAQLEKSRLLSDRFSAERPKGSFSTLEIQRTEQGDSAMYLCASSQWGARGSNEQYFGPGTRLTVT.

V gene TRBV28 combines with J gene TRBJ1-2; 7 nucleotides align to TRBD1. J lost 3 bases, V lost 5 bases, and 12 bases had no gene match. Germline V gene lookup returns CDR1 MDHEN and CDR2 SYDVKM. This CDR3 is built from 16 residues. The chain's CDR3 is CASSEPLRDSYYGYTF. The CDR3 DNA follows: TGTGCCAGCAGTGAGCCCCTCCGGGACAGCTACTATGGCTACACCTTC.

The V call is TRBV4-3, the J call TRBJ2-3; D perhaps matches TRBD2 (5 bases). Germline V lookup: CDR1 LGHNA, CDR2 YSLEER. V dropped 0 bases and J dropped 4 bases, with 17 bases sitting between them. CDR3 length: 17 amino acids. The CDR3 DNA reads as TGCGCCAGCAGCCAAGATCGGTCCGGGGTGGATTCAGATACGCAGTATTTT. Translated, it gives CASSQDRSGVDSDTQYF.

The chain links TRBV5-6 to TRBJ2-3; 7 bases agree with TRBD2. Germline V gene sequence: CDR1 SGHDT, CDR2 YYEEEE. The CDR3 length is 15 residues. Trimming removed 4 bases from V and 5 bases from J; junction bases left unmatched: 10. The CDR3 coding sequence is TGTGCCAGCAGCCCCCTGGGGGGGATGAAAGATACGCAGTATTTT. This translates into CASSPLGGMKDTQYF.

The chain employs TRBV7-8 and TRBJ1-1, with TRBD1 matching over 7 bases. The CDR3 spans 15 residues. Germline CDR1 and CDR2: SGHVS and FQNEAQ. V lost 3 bases to trimming and J lost 11 bases; unmatched junction nucleotides: 15. CDR3 bases: TGTGCCAGCAGCTTGACTAAGGGGGCGGTCGATGGGGCTTTCTTT. Its protein is CASSLTKGAVDGAFF.

The genes are TRBV28 and TRBJ1-3, with 8 bases fitting TRBD1. The CDR3 loop spans 14 amino acids. Germline CDR1 is MDHEN and CDR2 is SYDVKM. V lost 5 bases, J lost 7 bases, and 7 bases stayed unmatched. The CDR3 sequence is CASSEDRVFNTIYF. DNA of the CDR3: TGTGCCAGCAGTGAGGACAGGGTTTTCAACACCATATATTTT.

CDR3 bases: TGTGCCAGGGGGACTAGCCCCCTCTATGAGCAGTTCTTC. Translating it yields CARGTSPLYEQFF. This rearrangement joins TRBV2 to TRBJ2-1; 9 bases match TRBD2. The V and J ends lost 9 bases and 8 bases, in that order; junction bases with no gene match: 8. This CDR3 has 13 amino acids. Germline CDR1 reads SNHLY; CDR2 reads FYNNEI.

The rearrangement joins TRBV6-5 to TRBJ1-1; TRBD1 matches at 7 bases. The trim removed 6 bases at V and 3 bases at J, leaving 4 bases unmatched. The germline V gene has CDR1 MNHEY and CDR2 SVGAGI. The CDR3 covers 13 residues. The chain's CDR3 is CASSTDRDTEAFF. The DNA for the CDR3 is TGTGCCAGCAGCACTGACAGGGACACTGAAGCTTTCTTT.